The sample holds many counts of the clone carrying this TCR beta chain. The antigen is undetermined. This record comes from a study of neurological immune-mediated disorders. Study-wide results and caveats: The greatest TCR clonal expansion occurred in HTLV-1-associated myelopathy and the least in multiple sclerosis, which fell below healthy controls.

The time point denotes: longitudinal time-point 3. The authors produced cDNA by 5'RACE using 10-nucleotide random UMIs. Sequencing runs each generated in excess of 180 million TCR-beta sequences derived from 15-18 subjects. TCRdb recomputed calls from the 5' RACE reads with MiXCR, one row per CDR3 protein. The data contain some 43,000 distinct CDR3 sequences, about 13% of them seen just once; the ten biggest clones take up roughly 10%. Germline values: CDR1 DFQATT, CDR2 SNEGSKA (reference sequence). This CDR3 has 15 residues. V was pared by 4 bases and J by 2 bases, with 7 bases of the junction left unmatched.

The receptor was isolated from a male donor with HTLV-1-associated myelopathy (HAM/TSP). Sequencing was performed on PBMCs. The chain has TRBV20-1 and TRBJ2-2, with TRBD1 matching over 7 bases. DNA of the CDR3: TGCAGTGCTAACCGGGACAGTAGAAACACCGGGGAGCTGTTTTTT. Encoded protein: CSANRDSRNTGELFF.